This T cell receptor beta chain was profiled in a study of T cell responses to AZD1222 COVID-19 vaccine (dated by TCRdb to the early 2020s). At the level of the whole study: AZD1222 recipients with second doses at about 4 weeks or about 12 weeks were pooled, because spike-specific TCR depth and breadth did not differ between schedules. Trial participants were enrolled by age into 18-55, 56-69 and 70-plus year subgroups, with 148, 28 and 57 TCR-sequenced participants respectively. A total of over 230 trial participants underwent TCR sequencing, of whom some 210 received two doses of AZD1222 and approximately 25 received two doses of the MenACWY control vaccine.

Results the study describes overall, beyond this receptor: In the small 56-69-year group, the increase in depth fell short of significance, most likely because of low power. Because no day 14 peak-response samples were available, repertoires were characterized only after the peak T cell response. Participants were mostly white British, with more females than males. The authors suggested clonal diversity may have been underestimated. Conclusions about previously exposed vaccinees are limited because only a handful of AZD1222 recipients were SARS-CoV-2 seropositive at baseline. Nearly half of unique spike-specific TCRs reportedly recognized epitopes outside regions mutated in the B.1.351 and B.1.1.7 variants. Spike-specific TCR breadth and depth rose significantly after two AZD1222 doses compared with day 0 and with MenACWY recipients. Vaccine-associated CD4 TCRs spanned the whole spike protein, with dominant responses in regions 160-218 and 743-854.

For this clone: Its target antigen remains unknown. No base quality information exists; no much larger clone differs at one position.

CDR1 and CDR2 are drawn from the germline V gene: SGHRS, YFSETQ. The CDR3 spans 12 residues, from the cysteine through the phenylalanine. Solely the CDR3 DNA is kept, with 36 bases framed from the first base. At the junction V is shortened by 4 bases and J by 0 bases, with 4 bases in between. The CDR3 regions of human TCRbeta chains were analyzed by immunosequencing. The authors processed their data as follows. TCRs in the repertoires were compared against a reference library of SARS-CoV-2-specific TCRs that had been generated with the MIRA antigen-specificity platform. Breadth was defined as the fraction of unique TCRs that were SARS-CoV-2-associated, and depth was defined as the fraction of total T cells that were SARS-CoV-2-associated. Using the MIRA data, every spike-specific TCR was mapped to the spike region that the TCR reacted to and assigned to either a CD4 or a CD8 class. Log10-transformed breadth and depth values were compared by one-way ANOVA with Sidak's multiple comparisons tests. TCRdb carries this immuneACCESS record with in-frame sequences only. Its versions omit some clonotypes, under half of them owing to an unresolved V gene in the studies checked, with the rest unexplained. The V and J calls and clone size are taken from that table; D and trimming were inferred from the DNA. The table for this sample lists approximately 180,000 clones; more than 80% of them were counted only once. Around 6.4% of the sample goes to the ten largest clones.

The sample's time point label, decoded: baseline before first vaccination. The vaccinee samples were drawn from two UK trials, COV001 and COV002, one of which was a single-blind randomized controlled phase 2/3 trial testing AZD1222 (ChAdOx1 nCoV-19) in healthy adults. For TCRbeta chain sequencing, PBMC samples were collected from trial participants at day 0 and at day 28 after the second dose. The source of this sequence is an adult in good health. The chain is made from TRBV5-1 and TRBJ2-5, with the identity of the D gene unclear. Sequences were derived from peripheral blood, sampled on day 0 of AZD1222 vaccination. The CDR3: CASSVYQETQYF. The sequence in DNA is TGCGCCAGCAGCGTGTACCAAGAGACCCAGTACTTC.